The 32 T cell receptor beta chains reported below all come from one sample, sequenced in a study of T cells in Graves' hyperthyroidism and ophthalmopathy. It was RNA transcripts that yielded the amplified TCR beta CDR3 regions. The TCR CDR3 first-round RT-PCR relied on the HTBI primer set. One entry per CDR3 protein, called by TCRdb with MiXCR from the multiplex PCR reads. The table shows over 500,000 distinct CDR3 sequences, with roughly 18% occurring only once. The sample comprised blood. The source of these receptors is a woman aged 18-29 years with Graves' ophthalmopathy.

Ten or more counts support this clonotype. V usage is TRBV7-2 and J usage is TRBJ1-3, with D hard to call. The germline CDR1 and CDR2 sequences are SGHTA and FQGNSA. V lost 5 bases, J lost 0 bases, and 11 bases lay in between. The CDR3 sequence is 15 residues long. CDR3: CASSPDRYSGNTIYF. In DNA form, the CDR3 reads TGTGCCAGCAGCCCCGACCGTTACTCTGGAAACACCATATATTTT.

V and J are TRBV6-2 or TRBV6-3 and TRBJ2-1; 11 nucleotides align to TRBD2. CDR1 is MNHEY, CDR2 SVGEGT, per germline. This CDR3 contains 20 residues. V lost 5 bases and J lost 3; bases outside the gene matches: 18. CDR3 loop: CASSKPGTGLAGGRYNEQFF. The CDR3 DNA is TGTGCCAGCAGTAAGCCCGGGACAGGGCTAGCGGGGGGCCGCTACAATGAGCAGTTCTTC.

This clonotype was recorded many times. V usage is TRBV9 and J usage is TRBJ2-1; TRBD1 or TRBD2 may be the D gene (6 bases each). Germline CDR1 SGDLS, CDR2 YYNGEE. Trimming left V 2 bases short and J 7 bases short, with 16 bases between. The CDR3 contains 15 residues. CDR3 residues: CASSVSGVRGNEQFF. The CDR3, as DNA: TGTGCCAGCAGCGTCTCGGGGGTTAGGGGGAATGAGCAGTTCTTC.

The chain is built from TRBV24-1 and TRBJ1-2; maybe TRBD1 (5 bases). Germline V gene lookup returns CDR1 KGHDR and CDR2 SFDVKD. The V end was cut by 2 bases, the J end by 7 bases, with 10 bases between. The CDR3 is made up of 13 amino acids. This CDR3 is CATSDWDAGGYTF. Written as DNA, the CDR3 is TGTGCCACCAGTGATTGGGACGCCGGTGGCTACACCTTC.

Only a few counts were recorded for this clonotype. This sequence joins TRBV6-2 or TRBV6-3 and TRBJ2-7; the D is unclear. The CDR3 length is 10 residues. V gave up 8 bases and J gave up 8 bases, with 10 bases separating them. The germline V gene encodes CDR1 MNHEY and CDR2 SVGEGT. The CDR3 sequence is CASFGDKQYF. CDR3 coding DNA: TGTGCCAGCTTCGGAGACAAGCAGTACTTC.

This clonotype was detected many times. The chain links TRBV30 to TRBJ2-7; no clear D. Germline-derived CDR1 and CDR2 are GTSNPN and SVGIG (reference sequence). The V end lost 0 bases, the J end lost 4 bases, and 7 bases lay between the germline ends. This CDR3 spans 12 amino acids. The CDR3 nucleotides read TGTGCCTGGAGTGTACGTAGATACGAGCAGTACTTC. This sequence encodes CAWSVRRYEQYF.

This clonotype came up many times. The chain combines TRBV7-2 with TRBJ2-7; D is unclear. The germline CDR1 and CDR2 sequences are SGHTA and FQGNSA. Trimming took 0 bases from V and 4 from J, leaving 10 bases between them. The CDR3 contains 14 residues. The chain's CDR3 is CASSLAPTAYEQYF. The CDR3, as DNA: TGTGCCAGCAGCTTAGCCCCAACAGCATACGAGCAGTACTTC.

This clonotype has at least ten counts. This chain connects TRBV28 to TRBJ2-1; D may be TRBD2 (5 bases). The CDR3 has 14 residues. The germline CDR1 and CDR2 sequences are MDHEN and SYDVKM. V lost 3 bases, J lost 4 bases, and 10 bases lay in between. Written as DNA, the CDR3 is TGTGCCAGCAGTTTGGAGGCAGATTACAATGAGCAGTTCTTC. Amino acids: CASSLEADYNEQFF.

V gene TRBV6-2 or TRBV6-3 combines with J gene TRBJ1-1; D is possibly TRBD1 (6 bases). Trimming pared 6 bases from V and 7 bases from J, leaving 21 bases between. Germline assignment: CDR1 MNHEY and CDR2 SVGEGT. CDR3 length: 15 residues. CDR3: CASSTYRVRGGEAFF. The DNA of the CDR3 is TGTGCCAGCAGCACCTACCGGGTCAGGGGAGGTGAAGCTTTCTTT.

This clonotype has only a few counts. The chain links TRBV14 to TRBJ2-7; D might be TRBD2 (6 bases). V lost 1 base and J lost 2, with 9 bases in between. The CDR3 runs to 14 residues. Per the germline V gene, CDR1 is SGHDN and CDR2 is FVKESK. CDR3 sequence: CASSQGLGTYEQYF. CDR3 DNA: TGTGCCAGCAGCCAAGGACTAGGGACCTACGAGCAGTACTTC.

V and J are TRBV2 and TRBJ1-5; D not certain. Germline V lookup: CDR1 SNHLY, CDR2 FYNNEI. The V gene lost 5 bases and the J gene lost 1 base, with 12 bases spanning the gap. This CDR3 is built from 15 residues. The CDR3 DNA is TGTGCCAGCAGTATGTCCCAGAGGAGCAATCAGCCCCAGCATTTT. The encoded protein is CASSMSQRSNQPQHF.

This clonotype was seen more than once but under ten times. The chain recombines TRBV27 with TRBJ1-1; the D is unclear. V was pared by 5 bases and J by 3 bases, with 10 bases between. CDR1 and CDR2 from the germline V gene are MNHEY and SMNVEV (reference sequence). The CDR3 consists of 13 residues. The CDR3 coding sequence is TGTGCCAGCAGTGAGGTCTTTTACACTGAAGCTTTCTTT. Protein product: CASSEVFYTEAFF.

At least ten counts were recorded for this clonotype. The chain couples TRBV24-1 to TRBJ2-7; D may match TRBD1 or TRBD2 (5 bases each). Trimming cost V 4 bases and J 0 bases, with 9 bases left between them. This CDR3 has 14 amino acids. Germline CDR1 reads KGHDR; CDR2 reads SFDVKD. This chain's CDR3 is CATSDRESSYEQYF. CDR3 DNA sequence: TGTGCCACCAGTGACAGGGAGAGCTCCTACGAGCAGTACTTC.

This clonotype was observed a handful of times. This chain joins TRBV10-3 and TRBJ2-7; D not certain. Germline V gene sequence: CDR1 ENHRY, CDR2 SYGVKD. CDR3 length equals 14 residues. The V end was cut by 0 bases, the J end by 0 bases, with 6 bases between. The CDR3 loop is CAISESGNSYEQYF. Written as DNA, the CDR3 is TGTGCCATCAGTGAGTCAGGGAACTCCTACGAGCAGTACTTC.

The chain couples TRBV6-1 to TRBJ2-2; 16 positions match TRBD2. J was trimmed by 7 bases and V by 6 bases; bases with no gene match: 5. The V gene's germline CDR1 is MNHNS and CDR2 SASEGT. The length of the CDR3 is 16 residues. CDR3 DNA: TGTGCCAGCAGAACCGGGACTAGCGGGAGGGACGGGGAGCTGTTTTTT. Protein: CASRTGTSGRDGELFF.

Only a few counts were recorded for this clonotype. The chain carries TRBV3-1 and TRBJ2-7; maybe TRBD2 (5 bases). The V end lost 5 bases, the J end lost 4 bases, and 18 bases lay between the germline ends. The CDR3 covers 15 residues. Germline loops: CDR1 LGHDT, CDR2 YNNKEL (reference sequence). The CDR3 sequence: CASSAQPVGSYEQYF. CDR3 DNA sequence: TGTGCCAGCAGCGCTCAACCGGTTGGGAGTTACGAGCAGTACTTC.

Many counts were recorded for this clonotype. J is TRBJ2-5 and V is TRBV24-1; perhaps TRBD2 as D (5 bases). Trimming removed 3 bases from V and 2 bases from J, with 15 bases in between. Per the germline V gene, CDR1 is KGHDR and CDR2 is SFDVKD. The CDR3 has 16 amino acids. CDR3 residues: CATSDSFGNSQETQYF. The DNA of the CDR3 is TGTGCCACCAGTGATAGCTTCGGGAACAGTCAAGAGACCCAGTACTTC.

This clonotype showed up just a few times. This chain links TRBV19 with TRBJ1-1; no clear D gene. Germline V gene data show CDR1 as LNHDA and CDR2 as SQIVND (reference sequence). CDR3 size: 13 residues. Trimming removed 5 bases at V and 7 bases at J, with 14 bases between. The CDR3 DNA follows: TGTGCCAGTAGTTCGGGGAGGGCCAGTGAAGCTTTCTTT. Its protein is CASSSGRASEAFF.

This clonotype was seen repeatedly, ten times or more. The chain couples TRBV2 to TRBJ2-1; 7 bases are a match to TRBD1. Germline V CDR1 and CDR2: SNHLY, FYNNEI. This CDR3 has 17 amino acids. The ends lost 2 bases at V and 0 bases at J; junction bases unmatched: 7. Here the CDR3 reads CASSESRQGSSYNEQFF. As DNA, the CDR3 is TGTGCCAGCAGTGAATCCAGACAGGGTAGCTCCTACAATGAGCAGTTCTTC.

CDR3 DNA sequence: TGCGCCAGCAGCCAAGAGACAGGGTGGTATGGCTACACCTTC. Translating it yields CASSQETGWYGYTF. The chain has TRBV4-1 and TRBJ1-2; 7 bases agree with TRBD1. Trimming cost V 0 bases and J 5 bases; bases outside gene matches: 3. Looked up from germline, CDR1 is MGHRA and CDR2 is YSYEKL. CDR3 length equals 14 residues.

As for this clonotype: A much larger clone is a single base away; this may be a read error. The CDR3 protein is CASSSPGTGGYGYTF. The CDR3 bases are TGTGCCAGCAGCAGCCCCGGGACAGGGGGTTATGGCTACACCTTC. This chain links TRBV28 with TRBJ1-2, with 11 nucleotides matching TRBD1. Germline V CDR1 and CDR2: MDHEN, SYDVKM. The V gene end was trimmed by 6 bases and the J gene end by 5 bases; junction bases not matched to a gene: 8. This CDR3 region has 15 residues.

This clonotype was detected ten times or more. The V call is TRBV30, the J call TRBJ1-5, with a possible D match to TRBD1 (6 bases). V lost 0 bases and J 11 bases, leaving 14 bases between the germline ends. In germline, CDR1 is GTSNPN, CDR2 SVGIG (reference sequence). This CDR3 is 13 amino acids long. The CDR3 DNA sequence: TGTGCCTGGAGTGTTGACAGGTCAATGGCCCAGCATTTT. This translates into CAWSVDRSMAQHF.

This clonotype was detected ten times or more. The CDR3 here is CASSLENGGQDGYGYTF. The CDR3 nucleotides read TGCGCCAGCAGCCTTGAAAACGGGGGACAGGACGGCTATGGCTACACCTTC. This chain connects TRBV5-1 to TRBJ1-2, with 8 nucleotides matching TRBD1. The CDR3 is 17 residues long. V gave up 4 bases and J gave up 4 bases; unmatched junction bases: 15. Germline V CDR1 and CDR2: SGHRS, YFSETQ.

This clonotype was observed a handful of times. J is TRBJ1-6 and V is TRBV19, with D perhaps TRBD1 (6 bases). V shed 4 bases and J shed 7 bases, with 11 bases lying between them. This CDR3 region has 14 residues. CDR1 is LNHDA, CDR2 SQIVND, per germline (reference sequence). CDR3 DNA: TGTGCCAGTAGTAAGGGGGAACTCAATTCACCCCTCCACTTT. As protein: CASSKGELNSPLHF.

This clonotype was detected ten times or more. The rearrangement uses TRBV29-1 and TRBJ2-1, with 12 nucleotides matching TRBD2. The CDR3 totals 16 residues. V was clipped by 5 bases and J by 6 bases; unmatched bases: 11. The germline CDR1 and CDR2 sequences are SQVTM and ANQGSEA. The CDR3 nucleotides read TGCAGCGTTTTAGGGGGTGGACTAGCGGGGCTCAATGAGCAGTTCTTC. It is translated as CSVLGGGLAGLNEQFF.

This clonotype was counted ten times or more. The chain combines TRBV27 with TRBJ2-1; TRBD1 or TRBD2 may be the D gene (6 bases each). The V end lost 5 bases, the J end lost 7 bases, and 21 bases lay between the germline ends. CDR1 MNHEY and CDR2 SMNVEV come from the germline V gene (reference sequence). This CDR3 spans 16 amino acids. In nucleotides, the CDR3 is TGTGCCAGCAGTCTTTACGAGGGGGGTCTCAGTAATGAGCAGTTCTTC. Encoded protein: CASSLYEGGLSNEQFF.

This clonotype was detected a few times. The CDR3 DNA is TGTGCCAGCAGCGCCTTCAGGGGGGGTGGCACTGAAGCTTTCTTT. Amino acids: CASSAFRGGGTEAFF. The chain is built from TRBV9 and TRBJ1-1, with 7 bases fitting TRBD1. The junction had 9 bases not matched to a gene; V was cut back by 3 bases and J by 4 bases. The germline CDR1 and CDR2 sequences are SGDLS and YYNGEE. The CDR3 length is 15 residues.

This clonotype has a handful of counts. The J gene is TRBJ2-2, the V gene TRBV27; a weak D match, TRBD2 (5 bases). The V gene lost 7 bases and the J gene lost 5 bases, with 14 bases spanning the gap. Germline lookup yields CDR1 MNHEY and CDR2 SMNVEV (reference sequence). The CDR3 length is 14 residues. CDR3 bases: TGTGCCAGCAAGGGAGACACGGGGACCGGGGAGCTGTTTTTT. Protein sequence: CASKGDTGTGELFF.

This clonotype has a count of ten or more. The CDR3 region has the DNA TGTGCCAGCGGGACAGGGGGGGCCTATGGCTACACCTTC. It specifies CASGTGGAYGYTF. The gene calls are TRBV28 and TRBJ1-2; TRBD1 matches at 11 bases. Germline V gives CDR1 MDHEN, CDR2 SYDVKM. The ends lost 8 bases at V and 4 bases at J; junction bases unmatched: 3. This CDR3 is 13 amino acids long.

This clonotype has a handful of counts. J is TRBJ2-2 and V is TRBV7-9; D is possibly TRBD1 or TRBD2 (5 bases each). There are 15 residues in the CDR3. Germline-derived CDR1 and CDR2 are SEHNR and FQNEAQ (reference sequence). The germline V and J ends were trimmed by 5 bases and 4 bases, with 14 bases remaining between them. The CDR3: CASSITGAGTGELFF. DNA of the CDR3: TGTGCCAGCAGCATAACTGGGGCGGGCACCGGGGAGCTGTTTTTT. The variable domain in full, with the rest retrieved from reference TRBV7-9 and TRBJ2-2, is DTGVSQNPRHKITKRGQNVTFRCDPISEHNRLYWYRQTLGQGPEFLTYFQNEAQLEKSRLLSDRFSAERPKGSFSTLEIQRTEQGDSAMYLCASSITGAGTGELFFGEGSRLTVL.

There are many counts of this clonotype. The rearrangement links TRBV28 to TRBJ1-2; D ambiguous. Germline V CDR1 and CDR2: MDHEN, SYDVKM. V lost 6 bases and J lost 7, with 15 bases in between. This CDR3 region has 13 residues. CDR3 sequence: CASSPARTSGYTF. CDR3 DNA: TGTGCCAGCAGCCCGGCCAGGACGAGTGGCTACACCTTC.

The rearrangement joins TRBV29-1 to TRBJ2-7, with D perhaps TRBD2 (5 bases). CDR1 SQVTM and CDR2 ANQGSEA come from the germline V gene. The CDR3 covers 12 residues. V lost 5 bases and J 3 bases, leaving 11 bases between the germline ends. CDR3 DNA sequence: TGCAGCGTTCTCGGCGGACTCTACGAGCAGTACTTC. This codes for CSVLGGLYEQYF.